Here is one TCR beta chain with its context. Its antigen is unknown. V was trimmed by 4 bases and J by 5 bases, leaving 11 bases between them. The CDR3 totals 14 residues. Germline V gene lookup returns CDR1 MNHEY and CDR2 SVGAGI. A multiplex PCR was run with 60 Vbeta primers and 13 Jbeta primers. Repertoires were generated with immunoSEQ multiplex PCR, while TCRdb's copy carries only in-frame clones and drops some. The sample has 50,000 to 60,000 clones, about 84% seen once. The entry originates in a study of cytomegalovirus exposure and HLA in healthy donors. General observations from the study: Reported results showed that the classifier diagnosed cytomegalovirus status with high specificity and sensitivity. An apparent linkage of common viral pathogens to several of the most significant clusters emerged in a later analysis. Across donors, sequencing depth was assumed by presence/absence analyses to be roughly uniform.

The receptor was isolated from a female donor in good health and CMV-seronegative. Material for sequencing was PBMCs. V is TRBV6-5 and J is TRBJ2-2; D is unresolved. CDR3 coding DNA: TGTGCCAGCAGTTCCCCTTTTGAGACCGGGGAGCTGTTTTTT. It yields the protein CASSSPFETGELFF.